This T cell receptor beta chain was captured by sequencing in a study of cytomegalovirus exposure and HLA in healthy donors. PCR primers comprised 60 Vbeta and 13 Jbeta primers. TCRdb's copy holds only in-frame clones and misses some; the assay was immunoSEQ multiplex PCR. The sample has about 98,000 clones; around 75% are singletons. Trimming took off 6 bases at V and 5 bases at J, with 16 bases between the two ends. The CDR3 is 14 amino acids. Germline-derived CDR1 and CDR2 are MDHEN and SYDVKM. The study, taken as a whole, reports: In a later analysis, compared with equally common non-associated chains, HLA-associated beta chains were more expanded. TCR beta V- and J-gene trimming, according to a later analysis, was linked to a missense DCLRE1C variant. CMV serostatus alone was available as immune exposure information.

Regarding this clone: What it binds is not known.

The origin of this receptor is a man between 18 and 35 years old in good health and CMV-seropositive. The V and J genes are TRBV28 and TRBJ1-1; the D gene is possibly TRBD1 (5 bases). Material for sequencing was PBMCs. The CDR3 here is CASSLGGRGTEAFF. In DNA form, the CDR3 reads TGTGCCAGCAGCCTGGGGGGTAGGGGAACTGAAGCTTTCTTT.